This TCR beta chain was sequenced for a study of CD8 T cells in ankylosing spondylitis (dated 2017 in TCRdb). Study-wide context: T cell receptor beta repertoires were profiled in healthy donors and ankylosing spondylitis patients so that disease-linked TCR variants could be found. The whole study cohort included some 100 healthy donors and around 24 ankylosing spondylitis patients. Peripheral blood was sampled, and synovial fluid was also collected from ankylosing spondylitis patients.

What the study reported, not specific to this receptor: The disease-linked clones were reported as significantly enriched in matched synovial fluid samples from ankylosing spondylitis patients. Blood from ankylosing spondylitis patients appeared to be characterized by a TCR beta motif made up of 8 or 9 highly homologous amino acid variants. Some motif variants had previously been reported in the synovial fluid and blood of reactive arthritis patients, which suggests shared mechanisms of disease initiation. The disease-linked clones showed a CD8+ phenotype and occurred at relatively low frequencies in peripheral blood.

Reads for this sample came from an Illumina HiSeq 2500. Quantitative 5'-RACE with molecular barcodes was used to prepare TCR beta libraries. The paper's data handling went like this. Disease-linked TCR variants were identified with a new computational method built on a probabilistic model of VDJ rearrangement. TCRdb reprocessing: public reads trimmed at Q25 with fastp, clones called with MiXCR, in-frame beta chains kept. For every CDR3 protein sequence, its rows merge into one entry that carries the most common genes and DNA. The V and J calls and clone size come from TCRdb's table, not from the authors' own analysis. The sample table lists about 800,000 distinct CDR3 sequences, about 10% of them with a count of one. Of the sample, just over 0.5% falls within the top ten clones. Note on this clonotype: This receptor's antigen is unknown. Qualities for individual bases were not recorded, and no much larger clone is one base off.

Spanning cysteine to phenylalanine, the CDR3 consists of 17 amino acids. CDR3 DNA is the only sequence kept; it has 51 bases, read in frame from the first base. V ends up 4 bases short and J 0 bases short, with an unmatched junction base count of 10. Looking up the germline V gene yields CDR1 SGHRS and CDR2 YFSETQ. This clonotype was sampled from a male donor with ankylosing spondylitis. This chain joins TRBV5-1 to TRBJ2-1, with 7 junctional bases fitting TRBD1. The specimen sequenced was blood, either unsorted or a sorted T cell fraction (not recorded which). The CDR3: CASSVRQGLSSYNEQFF. The DNA sequence is TGCGCCAGCAGCGTGAGACAGGGTCTAAGCTCCTACAATGAGCAGTTCTTC.